What follows describes a single T cell receptor beta chain. As yet, its antigen is unknown. The sample is drawn from a study of CD8 T cells in ankylosing spondylitis. Making use of molecular barcodes, quantitative 5'-RACE generated TCR beta libraries. Each CDR3 protein is one row after TCRdb ran MiXCR on the 5' RACE reads. This table holds around 180,000 distinct CDR3 sequences, 13% found once. Study-level findings and limits: Previously reported in reactive arthritis synovial fluid and blood were some of the motif variants.

Trimming cost V 7 bases and J 4 bases, with 13 bases left between them. The CDR3 loop spans 14 amino acids. From germline, CDR1 is MNHEY and CDR2 SVGEGT. The specimen sequenced was blood, either unsorted or a sorted T cell fraction (not recorded which). The chain carries TRBV6-2 or TRBV6-3 and TRBJ2-2; D is undetermined. The source of this sequence is a female donor with ankylosing spondylitis or in good health (not recorded which). The CDR3 DNA follows: TGTGCCAGCAACCTAGGTGCGATCACCGGGGAGCTGTTTTTT. As protein: CASNLGAITGELFF.